The T cell receptor beta chain under discussion was sequenced for a study of CD8 T cells in ankylosing spondylitis. As to this clonotype: The antigen remains unidentified.

Whole-study results and caveats: Disease-linked clones had a CD8+ phenotype and relatively low frequency in peripheral blood. A motif in TCR beta, a set of roughly 8 highly homologous variants, appeared characteristic of ankylosing spondylitis blood. Several of the motif variants were reported before in synovial fluid and blood from reactive arthritis.

The germline gives CDR1 SGHVS, CDR2 FQNEAQ. Trimming stripped 5 bases from V and 4 bases from J, with 6 bases between. The CDR3 extends over 13 amino acids. As the method for making TCR beta libraries, quantitative 5'-RACE with molecular barcodes was used. TCRdb fed the 5' RACE reads into MiXCR, producing one record per CDR3 protein. The repertoire holds approximately 520,000 distinct CDR3 sequences, with about 5% as singletons. Sequences were obtained from blood, either unsorted or a sorted T cell fraction (not recorded which). The chain links TRBV7-8 to TRBJ2-6; D gene unclear. This TCR came from a male donor with ankylosing spondylitis. The CDR3 is CASSVKGANVLTF. The DNA for the CDR3 is TGTGCCAGCAGCGTGAAAGGGGCCAACGTCCTGACTTTC.